Below, 4 T cell receptor beta chains from the same sample are listed, as sequenced in a study of graft-versus-host responses after intestinal transplantation. The method was immunoSEQ multiplex PCR; TCRdb's version includes in-frame clones alone and lacks a portion of them. The sample lists under 95,000 clones, roughly 80% occurring once. Their antigens remain unidentified. The material sequenced was unstimulated CD4+ T cells sorted from spleen or lymph node cells, taken before intestinal transplant. These receptors were taken from a human donor who received an intestinal transplant.

The genes are TRBV18 and TRBJ2-2; 10 positions match TRBD2. The V segment lost 3 bases and the J segment 0 bases; nucleotides outside the gene matches: 4. This CDR3 region has 17 residues. Germline V gene sequence: CDR1 KGHSH, CDR2 LQKENI. In nucleotides, the CDR3 is TGTGCCAGCTCACCCTCCACTAGCGGGACGAACACCGGGGAGCTGTTTTTT. This encodes CASSPSTSGTNTGELFF. Full variable domain (rest looked up from reference TRBV18 and TRBJ2-2): NAGVMQNPRHLVRRRGQEARLRCSPMKGHSHVYWYRQLPEEGLKFMVYLQKENIIDESGMPKERFSAEFPKEGPSILRIQQVVRGDSAAYFCASSPSTSGTNTGELFFGEGSRLTVL.

This chain joins TRBV7-9 and TRBJ2-1; TRBD1 matches 7 bases. This CDR3 is 18 amino acids long. CDR1 is SEHNR and CDR2 is FQNEAQ in the germline V gene (reference sequence). The ends lost 4 bases at V and 7 bases at J; junction bases unmatched: 19. CDR3 bases: TGTGCCAGCAGCTCAGCTCGGGGCGACAGGGCAAAAAGGAATGAGCAGTTCTTC. Translated, it gives CASSSARGDRAKRNEQFF.

The V call is TRBV29-1, the J call TRBJ1-2, with TRBD1 matching 7 bases. The CDR3 runs 13 residues. V was pared by 3 bases and J by 5 bases, with 6 bases of the junction left unmatched. Per the germline V gene, CDR1 is SQVTM and CDR2 is ANQGSEA. The CDR3 is CSVEQTGRYGYTF. CDR3 in DNA: TGCAGCGTTGAGCAGACAGGGCGATATGGCTACACCTTC.

The CDR3 DNA reads as TGTGCCAGCAGCTTATATGGGACAGGGGTTGCAGATACGCAGTATTTT. Translation: CASSLYGTGVADTQYF. The chain combines TRBV7-2 with TRBJ2-3, with 10 bases fitting TRBD1. Germline V gene data show CDR1 as SGHTA and CDR2 as FQGNSA. V was pared by 2 bases and J by 4 bases, with 6 bases of the junction left unmatched. This CDR3 spans 16 amino acids.